The 24 T cell receptor beta chains in this list originate from one sample, sequenced in a study of T cell repertoires in cytomegalovirus infection. TCRdb redid the calling of the reads with MiXCR, one entry per CDR3 protein. Of some 500,000 distinct CDR3 sequences listed, 30% to 35% are singletons. For these receptors, no antigen is known. The sequences come from cultured PBMCs, collected from culture after CMV antigen stimulation. Receptors were obtained from a human donor in good health (CMV status not recorded). Some clones in this sample may be carry-over from other donors' samples.

The rearrangement links TRBV19 to TRBJ1-1, with D perhaps TRBD1 (5 bases). The V gene lost 1 base and the J gene lost 4 bases, with 13 bases spanning the gap. The CDR3 loop spans 15 amino acids. CDR1 and CDR2 (germline): LNHDA, SQIVND (reference sequence). CDR3 protein: CASSIVGARTTEAFF. The CDR3 DNA follows: TGTGCCAGTAGTATAGTTGGGGCGCGAACCACTGAAGCTTTCTTT. The full variable domain, in which reference TRBV19 and TRBJ1-1 provide the parts outside the CDR3, is DGGITQSPKYLFRKEGQNVTLSCEQNLNHDAMYWYRQDPGQGLRLIYYSQIVNDFQKGDIAEGYSVSREKKESFPLTVTSAQKNPTAFYLCASSIVGARTTEAFFGQGTRLTVV.

This clonotype appeared many times. The J gene is TRBJ2-1, the V gene TRBV7-2; D unresolved. Trimming took 5 bases from V and 8 from J, leaving 16 bases between them. There are 14 residues in the CDR3. Germline CDR1 is SGHTA and CDR2 is FQGNSA. The CDR3 bases are TGTGCCAGCAGCCCCAGGTCCTACCCCCATGAGCAGTTCTTC. It specifies CASSPRSYPHEQFF.

The rearrangement uses TRBV6-2 or TRBV6-3 and TRBJ2-2; D remains unclear. Germline assignment: CDR1 MNHEY and CDR2 SVGEGT. Trimming took 6 bases from V and 0 from J, leaving 11 bases between them. The CDR3 runs 15 residues. The chain's CDR3 is CASRERLTNTGELFF. CDR3 DNA sequence: TGTGCCAGCAGGGAAAGACTTACGAACACCGGGGAGCTGTTTTTT.

Details on this clonotype: An end of the junction differs from the germline gene, which may be a read error. The chain carries TRBV28 and TRBJ1-1, with 10 positions matching TRBD1. Per the germline V gene, CDR1 is MDHEN and CDR2 is SYDVKM. The CDR3 consists of 14 residues. The chain's CDR3 is CASWGQGQNTEASF. The DNA for the CDR3 is TGTGCCAGCTGGGGACAGGGGCAGAACACTGAAGCTTCCTTT.

This clonotype was detected only a few times. The chain recombines TRBV28 with TRBJ2-7; TRBD2 matches at 11 bases. V dropped 0 bases and J dropped 0; count of bases not matched to a gene: 13. This CDR3 is built from 20 residues. CDR1 MDHEN and CDR2 SYDVKM come from the germline V gene. CDR3 coding DNA: TGTGCCAGCAGTTTATGGAACCCTTTTAGCGGGAGGGCCATCTCCTACGAGCAGTACGTC. This translates into CASSLWNPFSGRAISYEQYV.

This clonotype was counted between two and nine times. This rearrangement joins TRBV30 to TRBJ2-5; tentatively, D is TRBD1 (6 bases). There are 14 residues in the CDR3. V lost 2 bases and J 0 bases, leaving 10 bases between the germline ends. Per germline, CDR1 GTSNPN and CDR2 SVGIG (reference sequence). CDR3 nucleotides: TGTGCCTGGAGTCGGACAGCAAACCAAGAGACCCAGTACTTC. Translating gives CAWSRTANQETQYF.

This clonotype was recorded many times. The chain recombines TRBV7-2 with TRBJ2-2, with TRBD1 identical over 8 bases. The J segment lost 5 bases and the V segment lost 7 bases, leaving 9 bases of the junction unmatched. Per germline, CDR1 SGHTA and CDR2 FQGNSA. CDR3 length: 15 amino acids. The DNA for the CDR3 is TGTGCCAGCACTATGGGACAGGAGTCAACCGGGGAGCTGTTTTTT. Translating it yields CASTMGQESTGELFF.

This chain links TRBV6-1 with TRBJ1-5; 12 nucleotides agree with TRBD1. The germline V gene has CDR1 MNHNS and CDR2 SASEGT. The CDR3 is 16 residues long. Unmatched junction bases numbered 5, after V lost 4 bases and J lost 4 bases. In nucleotides, the CDR3 is TGTGCCAGCAGTGCAACGGGACAGGGGGCGAATCAGCCCCAGCATTTT. It encodes CASSATGQGANQPQHF.

CDR3 in amino acids: CASSSWRAGLAGGSSYEQYF. The CDR3 nucleotides are TGTGCCAGCAGCTCCTGGAGGGCAGGACTAGCGGGCGGGAGCTCCTACGAGCAGTACTTC. This chain joins TRBV28 and TRBJ2-7, with 11 nucleotides matching TRBD2. V lost 6 bases to trimming and J lost 0 bases; unmatched junction nucleotides: 19. This CDR3 is 20 amino acids long. The germline CDR1 and CDR2 sequences are MDHEN and SYDVKM.

Comments on this clonotype: This may stem from a read error, because a much larger clone lies one nucleotide away. The rearrangement links TRBV20-1 to TRBJ2-1, with 8 positions matching TRBD2. V lost 3 bases and J lost 0; bases outside the gene matches: 1. CDR3 length: 14 amino acids. Germline CDR1 and CDR2: DFQATT and SNEGSKA (reference sequence). The CDR3: CSARSGSSYNEQFF. The CDR3 nucleotides are TGCAGTGCTAGGAGCGGGAGCTCCTACAATGAGCAGTTCTTC.

This sequence joins TRBV27 and TRBJ1-1; no reliable D call. The CDR3 is made up of 13 amino acids. With 6 bases removed from V and 5 bases from J, the gap between germline ends came to 13 bases. Germline-derived CDR1 and CDR2 are MNHEY and SMNVEV (reference sequence). CDR3 DNA: TGTGCCAGCAGAGGCTACGGGGAGACTGAAGCTTTCTTT. Its protein product is CASRGYGETEAFF.

This clonotype has ten or more counts. The chain combines TRBV7-8 with TRBJ2-5, with D unclear. This CDR3 is 14 amino acids long. V lost 5 bases to trimming and J lost 2 bases, with 12 bases between them. CDR1 and CDR2 from the germline V gene are SGHVS and FQNEAQ. The chain's CDR3 is CASSAWNTQETQYF. The DNA for the CDR3 is TGTGCCAGCAGCGCCTGGAACACGCAAGAGACCCAGTACTTC.

This clonotype was seen a few times. The chain carries TRBV20-1 and TRBJ2-3; 9 bases align to TRBD2. The CDR3 has 14 residues. The germline gives CDR1 DFQATT, CDR2 SNEGSKA (reference sequence). Trimming removed 3 bases from V and 4 bases from J; junction bases left unmatched: 5. CDR3 sequence: CSARVAGVPDTQYF. CDR3 in DNA: TGCAGTGCTAGGGTAGCGGGAGTACCAGATACGCAGTATTTT.

This clonotype was seen repeatedly, ten times or more. V usage is TRBV7-2 and J usage is TRBJ2-5, with 7 bases matching TRBD2. This CDR3 spans 14 amino acids. Germline loops: CDR1 SGHTA, CDR2 FQGNSA. The CDR3 loop reads CAVGGRGTGETQYF. As DNA, the CDR3 is TGTGCAGTCGGCGGGAGAGGGACCGGGGAGACCCAGTACTTC.

This clonotype has a handful of counts. The V and J genes are TRBV2 and TRBJ2-1, with D unresolved. The CDR3 runs 13 residues. Between the trimmed V and J ends, which lost 3 bases and 1 base, there was a span of 4 bases. Germline CDR1 and CDR2: SNHLY and FYNNEI. The CDR3 DNA follows: TGTGCCAGCAGTGACCCATCCTACAATGAGCAGTTCTTC. Translating gives CASSDPSYNEQFF.

This chain joins TRBV6-2 or TRBV6-3 and TRBJ2-7; a possible D gene is TRBD1 (7 bases). Between the trimmed V and J ends, which lost 8 bases and 6 bases, there was a span of 14 bases. The CDR3 sequence is 12 residues long. CDR1 and CDR2 (germline): MNHEY, SVGEGT. CDR3 residues: CASLSQGGEQYF. CDR3 sequence (DNA): TGTGCCAGCCTTTCTCAGGGGGGCGAGCAGTACTTC.

The V call is TRBV11-2, the J call TRBJ2-1; D not certain. CDR1 SGHAT and CDR2 FQNNGV come from the germline V gene. Trimming shortened V by 2 bases and J by 4 bases, and 12 bases separated the two germline ends. The CDR3 covers 15 residues. The CDR3 region has the DNA TGTGCCAGCAGCTTAAGGGTAGCAGGATACAATGAGCAGTTCTTC. It encodes CASSLRVAGYNEQFF.

The V call is TRBV7-6, the J call TRBJ2-7, with no clear D. The V gene lost 0 bases and the J gene lost 3 bases, with 12 bases spanning the gap. The CDR3 runs 15 residues. Looked up from germline, CDR1 is SGHVS and CDR2 is FNYEAQ. The CDR3 nucleotides are TGTGCCAGCAGCTTAGCGTTTGGAAGCAACTACGAGCAGTACTTC. Translated, it gives CASSLAFGSNYEQYF.

J is TRBJ1-2 and V is TRBV12-3 or TRBV12-4; D is ambiguous. This CDR3 spans 15 amino acids. Deletions cut 3 bases from V and 7 bases from J, with 18 bases between. DNA of the CDR3: TGTGCCAGCAGTTTCTCACCACCCCCGACAAGTGGCTACACCTTC. Translation gives CASSFSPPPTSGYTF.

The chain combines TRBV4-2 with TRBJ2-1, with D possibly matching TRBD2 (5 bases). Germline CDR1 LGHNA, CDR2 YNFKEQ. The V end lost 0 bases, the J end lost 4 bases, and 13 bases lay between the germline ends. CDR3 length equals 16 residues. DNA for the CDR3: TGTGCCAGCAGCCAAGAGACTATCCTACTGTACAATGAGCAGTTCTTC. Residues: CASSQETILLYNEQFF.

This clonotype was seen only a few times. V and J are TRBV4-3 and TRBJ2-3; D not resolved. This CDR3 region has 15 residues. CDR1 LGHNA and CDR2 YSLEER come from the germline V gene. Trimming took 0 bases from V and 5 from J, leaving 12 bases between them. CDR3 in amino acids: CASSQDGRREDTQYF. CDR3 sequence (DNA): TGCGCCAGCAGCCAAGATGGTCGAAGAGAAGATACGCAGTATTTT.

The chain couples TRBV12-3 or TRBV12-4 to TRBJ2-5; 9 bases match TRBD1. V lost 6 bases and J lost 5; bases outside the gene matches: 4. This CDR3 is built from 13 residues. The CDR3 loop reads CASRQGAKETQYF. The CDR3 DNA is TGTGCCAGCAGACAGGGGGCAAAGGAGACCCAGTACTTC.

V gene TRBV7-2 combines with J gene TRBJ2-1; 10 bases align to TRBD2. Trimming at V came to 5 bases and at J to 5 bases, leaving 6 bases not matched to a gene. Germline loops: CDR1 SGHTA, CDR2 FQGNSA. This CDR3 comprises 15 residues. Written as DNA, the CDR3 is TGTGCCAGCAGCCGGCTCCTAGCGGGAGACAATGAGCAGTTCTTC. Translation gives CASSRLLAGDNEQFF.

This clonotype was seen a single time. The rearrangement uses TRBV6-5 and TRBJ2-1; TRBD2 matches 12 bases. V trimming: 0 bases; J trimming: 6 bases; junction bases outside the gene matches: 3. The V gene's germline CDR1 is MNHEY and CDR2 SVGAGI. CDR3 length: 16 residues. The DNA for the CDR3 is TGTGCCAGCAGTTACTCGACTAGCGGGGGAGGCAATGAGCAGTTCTTC. Translating gives CASSYSTSGGGNEQFF.